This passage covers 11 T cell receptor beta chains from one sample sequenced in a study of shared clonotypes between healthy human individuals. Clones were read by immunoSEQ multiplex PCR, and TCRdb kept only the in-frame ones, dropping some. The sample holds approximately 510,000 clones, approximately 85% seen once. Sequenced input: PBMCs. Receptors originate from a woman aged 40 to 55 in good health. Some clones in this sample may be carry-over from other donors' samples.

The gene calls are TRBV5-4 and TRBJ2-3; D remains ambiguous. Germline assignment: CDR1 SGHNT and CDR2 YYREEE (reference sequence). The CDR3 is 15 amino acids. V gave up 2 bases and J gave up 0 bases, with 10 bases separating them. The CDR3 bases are TGTGCCAGCAGCTTAGGATCAGAAAGCACAGATACGCAGTATTTT. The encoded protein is CASSLGSESTDTQYF.

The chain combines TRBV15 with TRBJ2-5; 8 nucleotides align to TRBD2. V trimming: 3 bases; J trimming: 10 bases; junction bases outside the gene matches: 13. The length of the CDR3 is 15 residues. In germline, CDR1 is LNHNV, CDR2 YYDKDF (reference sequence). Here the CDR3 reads CATSSGTSGAEVQYF. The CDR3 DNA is TGTGCCACCAGCAGTGGGACTAGTGGCGCTGAGGTCCAGTACTTC.

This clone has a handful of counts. The CDR3 protein is CASSDRHGELFF. In DNA, the CDR3 is TGTGCCAGCAGTGACCGACACGGGGAGCTGTTTTTT. This sequence joins TRBV6-4 and TRBJ2-2, with no clear D. Germline V lookup: CDR1 MRHNA, CDR2 SNTAGT. The CDR3 is 12 amino acids. V dropped 2 bases and J dropped 7 bases, with 5 bases sitting between them.

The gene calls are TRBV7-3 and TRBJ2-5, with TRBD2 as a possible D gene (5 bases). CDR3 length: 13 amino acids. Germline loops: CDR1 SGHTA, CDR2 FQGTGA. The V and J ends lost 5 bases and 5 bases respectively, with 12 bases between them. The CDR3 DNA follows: TGTGCCAGCAGCCGGGGAGCGAGTGAGACCCAGTACTTC. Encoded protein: CASSRGASETQYF.

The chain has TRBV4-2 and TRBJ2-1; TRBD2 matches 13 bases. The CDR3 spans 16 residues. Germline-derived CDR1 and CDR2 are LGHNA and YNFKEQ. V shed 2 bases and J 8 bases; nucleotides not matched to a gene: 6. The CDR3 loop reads CASSQTGTSGIYEQFF. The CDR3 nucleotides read TGTGCCAGCAGCCAAACCGGGACTAGCGGGATCTATGAGCAGTTCTTC.

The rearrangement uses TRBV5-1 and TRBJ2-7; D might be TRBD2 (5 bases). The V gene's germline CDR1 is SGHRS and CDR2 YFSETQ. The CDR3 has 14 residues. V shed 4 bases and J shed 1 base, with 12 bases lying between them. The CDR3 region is CASSDRTGSYEQYF. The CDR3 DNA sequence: TGCGCCAGCAGCGACCGGACGGGATCCTACGAGCAGTACTTC.

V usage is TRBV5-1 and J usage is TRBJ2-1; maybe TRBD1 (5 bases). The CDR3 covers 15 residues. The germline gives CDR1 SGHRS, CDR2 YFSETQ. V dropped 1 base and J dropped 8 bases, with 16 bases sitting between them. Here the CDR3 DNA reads TGCGCCAGCAGCTTGAGGGGCGGCCTGGTGGATGAGCAGTTCTTC. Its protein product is CASSLRGGLVDEQFF.

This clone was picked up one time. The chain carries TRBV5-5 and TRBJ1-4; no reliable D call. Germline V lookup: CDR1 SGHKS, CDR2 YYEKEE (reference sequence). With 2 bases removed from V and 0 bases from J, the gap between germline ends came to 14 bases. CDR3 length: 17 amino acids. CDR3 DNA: TGTGCCAGCAGCTTAGAACACCTTTTTACAACTAATGAAAAACTGTTTTTT. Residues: CASSLEHLFTTNEKLFF.

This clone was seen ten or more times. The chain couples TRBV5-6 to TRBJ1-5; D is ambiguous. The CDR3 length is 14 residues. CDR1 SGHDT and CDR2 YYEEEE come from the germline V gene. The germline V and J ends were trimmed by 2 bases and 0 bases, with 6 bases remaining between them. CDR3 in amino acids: CASSLQYSNQPQHF. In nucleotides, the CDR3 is TGTGCCAGCAGCTTACAGTATAGCAATCAGCCCCAGCATTTT.

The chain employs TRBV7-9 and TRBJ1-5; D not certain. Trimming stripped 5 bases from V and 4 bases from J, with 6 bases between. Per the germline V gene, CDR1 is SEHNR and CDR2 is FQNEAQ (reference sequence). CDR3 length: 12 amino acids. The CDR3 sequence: CASSNTNQPQHF. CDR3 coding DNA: TGTGCCAGCAGCAACACTAATCAGCCCCAGCATTTT.

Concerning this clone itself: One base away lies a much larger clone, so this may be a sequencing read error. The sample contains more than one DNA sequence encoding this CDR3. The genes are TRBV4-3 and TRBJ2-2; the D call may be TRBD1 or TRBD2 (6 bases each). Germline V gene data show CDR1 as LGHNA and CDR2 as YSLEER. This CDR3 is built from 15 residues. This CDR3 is CASSQERGPHGELFF. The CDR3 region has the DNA TGCGCCAGCAGTCAAGAACGGGGGCCCCACGGGGAGCTGTTTTTT.